The rows below give T cell receptor beta chains drawn from one sample of a study of blood T cell repertoires in COVID-19. Some clones are missing from TCRdb's copy, which holds only in-frame ones; the method was immunoSEQ multiplex PCR. The sample contains about 88,000 clones, 75% to 90% of which appear only once. Sample: peripheral blood. These receptors were collected from a male donor with acute or convalescent COVID-19. CDR3s include the opening cysteine and the closing phenylalanine or tryptophan. The order of the fields is CDR3 length, clone size, J gene, D gene, V gene, CDR3 protein, CDR3 DNA. A D gene is named only where the DNA matches it firmly. The listing skips clone size in some rows; elsewhere it reads once, few, many or a size class.

>18|NA|TRBJ2-1|TRBD2|TRBV4-2
CASSQEAQRGNSYNEQFF
TGTGCCAGCAGCCAAGAAGCTCAGCGGGGGAACTCCTACAATGAGCAGTTCTTC
>15|NA|TRBJ1-2|NA|TRBV28
CASSLSGGVNYGYTF
TGTGCCAGCAGTTTATCTGGCGGGGTGAACTATGGCTACACCTTC
>16|NA|TRBJ2-1|TRBD1|TRBV29-1
CSVEDPYGQGRNEQFF
TGCAGCGTTGAAGATCCGTATGGACAGGGGAGAAATGAGCAGTTCTTC
>16|NA|TRBJ2-2|TRBD2|TRBV5-4
CASSFPAGGRVGELFF
TGTGCCAGCAGCTTTCCAGCGGGGGGGCGAGTCGGGGAGCTGTTTTTT
>15|NA|TRBJ2-3|NA|TRBV7-9
CASSLGGVGTDTQYF
TGTGCCAGCAGCTTAGGAGGTGTGGGCACAGATACGCAGTATTTT
>13|NA|TRBJ1-6|NA|TRBV3-1/TRBV3-2
CASSQDGGSPLHF
TGTGCCAGCAGCCAAGATGGGGGCTCACCCCTCCACTTT
>15|NA|TRBJ1-2|TRBD1|TRBV6-5
CASIKGDRWNYGYTF
TGTGCCAGCATTAAAGGGGACAGGTGGAACTATGGCTACACCTTC
>13|NA|TRBJ1-4|TRBD1|TRBV30
CAVDRGSNEKLFF
TGTGCCGTTGACAGGGGGTCGAATGAAAAACTGTTTTTT
>13|NA|TRBJ2-7|TRBD2|TRBV19
CASSLAGAYEQYF
TGTGCCAGTAGTTTGGCGGGGGCCTACGAGCAGTACTTC
>16|NA|TRBJ1-5|TRBD1|TRBV27
CASSLSGQVGNQPQHF
TGTGCCAGCAGTTTATCGGGACAGGTGGGCAATCAGCCCCAGCATTTT
>15|NA|TRBJ2-2|NA|TRBV14
CASSLGTPNTGELFF
TGTGCCAGCAGCCTCGGGACACCGAACACCGGGGAGCTGTTTTTT
>16|few|TRBJ1-2|NA|TRBV9
CASSVDSLIANYGYTF
TGTGCCAGCAGCGTAGACAGCCTCATCGCGAACTATGGCTACACCTTC
>16|NA|TRBJ2-1|TRBD2|TRBV7-2
CASSRSTSGGENEQFF
TGTGCCAGCAGCCGTTCTACTAGCGGGGGGGAAAATGAGCAGTTCTTC
>14|NA|TRBJ1-3|NA|TRBV5-1
CASSFGSAGNTIYF
TGCGCCAGCAGCTTTGGCAGCGCCGGAAACACCATATATTTT
>14|NA|TRBJ1-4|TRBD1|TRBV6-5
CASSRNRGFEKLFF
TGTGCCAGCAGTCGTAACAGGGGATTTGAAAAACTGTTTTTT
>15|NA|TRBJ2-3|TRBD2|TRBV28
CASSPGRGSRDTQYF
TGTGCCAGCAGCCCAGGGAGGGGTAGTAGAGATACGCAGTATTTT
>17|NA|TRBJ2-5|TRBD2|TRBV5-1
CASRVTSGGAYQETQYF
TGCGCCAGCAGGGTGACTAGCGGGGGGGCCTACCAAGAGACCCAGTACTTC
>14|NA|TRBJ1-2|TRBD1|TRBV6-4
CASTNTGGGYGYTF
TGTGCCAGCACTAATACAGGGGGCGGATATGGCTACACCTTC
>15|NA|TRBJ1-2|NA|TRBV5-1
CASSLDAGSSYGYTF
TGCGCCAGCAGCTTGGACGCGGGATCGTCTTATGGCTACACCTTC
>18|NA|TRBJ2-2|TRBD2|TRBV7-2
CASSLSPAGDIYTGELFF
TGTGCCAGCAGCTTAAGCCCAGCGGGGGACATCTACACCGGGGAGCTGTTTTTT
>13|NA|TRBJ2-7|NA|TRBV5-1
CASSLLPGNEQYF
TGCGCCAGCAGCTTGCTCCCCGGGAACGAGCAGTACTTC
>15|NA|TRBJ2-3|NA|TRBV7-9
CASSLGLPGPDTQYF
TGTGCCAGCAGCTTGGGACTCCCGGGGCCAGATACGCAGTATTTT
>15|NA|TRBJ1-6|TRBD1|TRBV19
CASKDRGLPNSPLHF
TGTGCCAGCAAGGACAGGGGTTTACCTAATTCACCCCTCCACTTT
>16|NA|TRBJ1-2|TRBD1|TRBV7-2
CASSLREDRALDGYTF
TGTGCCAGCAGCTTACGGGAAGACAGGGCTTTAGATGGCTACACCTTC